This passage covers 31 T cell receptor beta chains from one sample sequenced in a study of cytomegalovirus exposure and HLA in healthy donors. Vbeta (60) and Jbeta (13) primers were used in the PCR. Sequencing used immunoSEQ multiplex PCR; TCRdb keeps in-frame clones, though not all of them. The sample holds around 140,000 clones, about three quarters seen once. The source material was PBMCs. The receptors were sampled from a female donor in good health and CMV-seropositive.

V and J are TRBV7-3 and TRBJ2-2; 10 bases line up with TRBD2. With V trimmed by 5 bases and J by 7 bases, 7 bases remained unmatched. This CDR3 is 15 amino acids long. The germline V gene has CDR1 SGHTA and CDR2 FQGTGA. CDR3 sequence: CASSNSGRFNGELFF. The DNA of the CDR3 is TGTGCCAGCAGCAATAGCGGGAGGTTTAACGGGGAGCTGTTTTTT. The full variable domain, in which reference TRBV7-3 and TRBJ2-2 provide the parts outside the CDR3, is GAGVSQTPSNKVTEKGKYVELRCDPISGHTALYWYRQSLGQGPEFLIYFQGTGAADDSGLPNDRFFAVRPEGSVSTLKIQRTERGDSAVYLCASSNSGRFNGELFFGEGSRLTVL.

This sequence joins TRBV25-1 and TRBJ2-2, with 7 bases that match TRBD2. This CDR3 region has 13 residues. Germline V gives CDR1 MGHDK, CDR2 SYGVNS. Trimming took 1 base from V and 7 from J; bases not matched to a gene: 0. In DNA, the CDR3 is TGTGCCAGCAGTGAATGGGGGGGCGGGGAGCTGTTTTTT. It translates to CASSEWGGGELFF.

The rearrangement uses TRBV9 and TRBJ2-3, with D possibly matching TRBD2 (7 bases). The V gene's germline CDR1 is SGDLS and CDR2 YYNGEE. This CDR3 is 16 amino acids long. V lost 0 bases, J lost 3 bases, and 14 bases lay in between. The CDR3 nucleotides read TGTGCCAGCAGCGTAGTCGGGGGGCAAATAACAGATACGCAGTATTTT. This translates into CASSVVGGQITDTQYF.

The sample holds a few counts of this clone. In DNA form, the CDR3 reads TGTGCCAGCAGCTGGGGACTAGCGGGAAGGGCAGATACGCAGTATTTT. This sequence encodes CASSWGLAGRADTQYF. The chain employs TRBV5-5 and TRBJ2-3, with 13 bases fitting TRBD2. V lost 3 bases to trimming and J lost 4 bases; unmatched junction nucleotides: 5. The germline V gene encodes CDR1 SGHKS and CDR2 YYEKEE (reference sequence). This CDR3 is built from 16 residues.

The rearrangement links TRBV2 to TRBJ1-2, with 10 nucleotides matching TRBD1. CDR1 is SNHLY and CDR2 is FYNNEI in the germline V gene. The CDR3 contains 14 residues. Trimming at V came to 5 bases and at J to 5 bases, leaving 5 bases not matched to a gene. This CDR3 is CASSPGQGRYGYTF. The CDR3 nucleotides are TGTGCCAGCAGTCCGGGACAGGGGAGGTATGGCTACACCTTC.

This clone was detected only a few times. The chain joins TRBV27 to TRBJ1-4; 9 nucleotides align to TRBD1. Germline V CDR1 and CDR2: MNHEY, SMNVEV (reference sequence). The junction had 9 bases not matched to a gene; V was cut back by 8 bases and J by 8 bases. This CDR3 region has 14 residues. In DNA form, the CDR3 reads TGTGCCAGCGGTACAGGGGGCATTGGGGAAAAACTGTTTTTT. This translates into CASGTGGIGEKLFF.

The V and J genes are TRBV7-3 and TRBJ2-1; 11 bases map to TRBD2. The CDR3 has 18 amino acids. Trimming at V came to 5 bases and at J to 4 bases, leaving 13 bases not matched to a gene. Germline V gene data show CDR1 as SGHTA and CDR2 as FQGTGA. Here the CDR3 reads CASSKTSGTQRGYNEQFF. CDR3 sequence (DNA): TGTGCCAGCAGCAAGACTAGCGGGACCCAACGGGGGTACAATGAGCAGTTCTTC.

This clone came up once. This sequence joins TRBV18 and TRBJ2-7, with a tentative D call TRBD1 (5 bases). The V end was cut by 0 bases, the J end by 5 bases, with 14 bases between. Germline lookup yields CDR1 KGHSH and CDR2 LQKENI. The CDR3 length is 15 residues. CDR3 sequence: CASSPPLRGSDEQYF. The CDR3 DNA sequence: TGTGCCAGCTCACCACCATTAAGGGGTTCGGACGAGCAGTACTTC. Based on the CDR3 plus reference TRBV18 and TRBJ2-7, the full variable domain is NAGVMQNPRHLVRRRGQEARLRCSPMKGHSHVYWYRQLPEEGLKFMVYLQKENIIDESGMPKERFSAEFPKEGPSILRIQQVVRGDSAAYFCASSPPLRGSDEQYFGPGTRLTVT.

V usage is TRBV11-2 and J usage is TRBJ2-7; D is possibly TRBD1 (7 bases). The CDR3 consists of 13 residues. Germline V gene lookup returns CDR1 SGHAT and CDR2 FQNNGV. Trimming cost V 4 bases and J 7 bases, with 14 bases left between them. CDR3 coding DNA: TGTGCCAGCAGCTCCGACAGGGCGGGGGAGCAGTACTTC. Its protein is CASSSDRAGEQYF.

The V gene is TRBV4-1, the J gene TRBJ2-3; the match to TRBD1 covers 8 bases. CDR3 length: 13 amino acids. Germline loops: CDR1 MGHRA, CDR2 YSYEKL. J gave up 8 bases and V 6 bases, and 7 bases lay outside the gene matches. The CDR3: CASSRGQGGTQYF. CDR3 bases: TGCGCCAGCAGTCGAGGACAGGGTGGTACGCAGTATTTT.

This chain joins TRBV7-6 and TRBJ1-2; maybe TRBD1 (5 bases). The CDR3 is 13 amino acids. The V end lost 3 bases, the J end lost 4 bases, and 9 bases lay between the germline ends. Germline CDR1 and CDR2: SGHVS and FNYEAQ. CDR3 DNA: TGTGCCAGCAGCTTTGACGGGGGCTATGGCTACACCTTC. Amino acids: CASSFDGGYGYTF.

This chain uses TRBV5-1 with TRBJ1-1; D gene uncertain. The CDR3 sequence is 14 residues long. With 0 bases removed from V and 7 bases from J, the gap between germline ends came to 13 bases. Germline CDR1 is SGHRS and CDR2 is YFSETQ. The CDR3 region has the DNA TGCGCCAGCAGCTTGGGACTCCCGGGGAGTGAAGCTTTCTTT. As protein: CASSLGLPGSEAFF. Full variable domain (missing parts from reference TRBV5-1 and TRBJ1-1): KAGVTQTPRYLIKTRGQQVTLSCSPISGHRSVSWYQQTPGQGLQFLFEYFSETQRNKGNFPGRFSGRQFSNSRSEMNVSTLELGDSALYLCASSLGLPGSEAFFGQGTRLTVV.

The chain employs TRBV6-6 and TRBJ2-7, with D possibly matching TRBD1 (5 bases). Germline values: CDR1 MNHNY, CDR2 SVGAGI (reference sequence). Between the trimmed V and J ends, which lost 6 bases and 9 bases, there was a span of 24 bases. The CDR3 contains 15 residues. CDR3 loop: CASRQTGQYRVGQYF. CDR3 bases: TGTGCCAGCAGGCAAACAGGACAATACCGGGTCGGGCAGTACTTC.

This clone is a singleton in its sample. This chain joins TRBV19 and TRBJ2-4; 11 nucleotides match TRBD2. Unmatched junction bases numbered 5, after V lost 6 bases and J lost 4 bases. This CDR3 is 15 amino acids long. Germline CDR1 LNHDA, CDR2 SQIVND (reference sequence). CDR3 DNA: TGTGCCAGTAGCCTACTAGCGGGAGTAAAAAACATTCAGTACTTC. It encodes CASSLLAGVKNIQYF.

The V and J genes are TRBV10-2 and TRBJ1-1; D is unclear. CDR3 length equals 12 residues. With 1 base removed from V and 6 bases from J, the gap between germline ends came to 6 bases. The germline V gene encodes CDR1 WSHSY and CDR2 SAAADI. CDR3 nucleotides: TGCGCCAGCAGTGAGTTTTCGGCTGAAGCTTTCTTT. This encodes CASSEFSAEAFF.

The chain joins TRBV19 to TRBJ2-2, with D possibly matching TRBD2 (6 bases). Trimming cost V 5 bases and J 6 bases, with 16 bases left between them. Germline values: CDR1 LNHDA, CDR2 SQIVND (reference sequence). This CDR3 comprises 15 residues. CDR3 residues: CASSATTSGSGELFF. For the CDR3, the DNA is TGTGCCAGTAGTGCGACGACTAGTGGCTCCGGGGAGCTGTTTTTT.

The V and J genes are TRBV5-4 and TRBJ2-5; 8 nucleotides agree with TRBD2. The ends lost 0 bases at V and 1 base at J; junction bases unmatched: 2. The CDR3 consists of 15 residues. Germline-derived CDR1 and CDR2 are SGHNT and YYREEE (reference sequence). The CDR3 bases are TGTGCCAGCAGCTTGGAACTAGCGGCCCAAGAGACCCAGTACTTC. Translated: CASSLELAAQETQYF.

The chain employs TRBV6-4 and TRBJ2-5, with D maybe TRBD2 (5 bases). The ends were cut back, 4 bases at V and 3 bases at J, with 18 bases in the middle. The CDR3 is 16 amino acids. Looked up from germline, CDR1 is MRHNA and CDR2 is SNTAGT. CDR3 DNA sequence: TGTGCCAGCAGTGGGGCCTCGGACTGGCGGGAAGAGACCCAGTACTTC. It translates to CASSGASDWREETQYF.

V usage is TRBV27 and J usage is TRBJ1-1; 11 nucleotides agree with TRBD1. Looked up from germline, CDR1 is MNHEY and CDR2 is SMNVEV (reference sequence). The CDR3 has 15 residues. Losses at the gene ends were 5 bases for V and 4 bases for J; bases not matched to a gene: 6. CDR3 sequence reads: CASSQRDRGGTEAFF. DNA of the CDR3: TGTGCCAGCAGTCAGAGGGACAGGGGGGGCACTGAAGCTTTCTTT.

V usage is TRBV6-5 and J usage is TRBJ1-1; D unresolved. Trimming shortened V by 5 bases and J by 2 bases, and 15 bases separated the two germline ends. CDR3 size: 15 residues. Germline CDR1 and CDR2: MNHEY and SVGAGI. CDR3 bases: TGTGCCAGCAGTGCCTCGGTTCACCTCAACACTGAAGCTTTCTTT. This codes for CASSASVHLNTEAFF.

This chain uses TRBV7-9 with TRBJ2-3; 8 bases line up with TRBD1. CDR1 and CDR2 from the germline V gene are SEHNR and FQNEAQ (reference sequence). The CDR3 has 15 amino acids. Unmatched junction bases numbered 15, after V lost 10 bases and J lost 6 bases. The CDR3 DNA is TGTGCCACCGAAACCTCGGGACAGGCCTGGGATACGCAGTATTTT. Translation gives CATETSGQAWDTQYF.

The chain links TRBV29-1 to TRBJ2-1, with D unclear. Per germline, CDR1 SQVTM and CDR2 ANQGSEA. V shed 3 bases and J shed 6 bases, with 12 bases lying between them. The CDR3 has 13 amino acids. This chain's CDR3 is CSVDPPPSNEQFF. The DNA of the CDR3 is TGCAGCGTTGATCCTCCCCCGAGCAATGAGCAGTTCTTC.

The chain employs TRBV6-5 and TRBJ1-2; D may be TRBD1 (6 bases). V was shortened by 4 bases and J by 7 bases, with 13 bases between the two germline ends. Germline V gives CDR1 MNHEY, CDR2 SVGAGI. The length of the CDR3 is 13 residues. CDR3 sequence (DNA): TGTGCCAGCAGTTCCAACCAGGGGAGTGGCTACACCTTC. This encodes CASSSNQGSGYTF.

The V and J genes are TRBV5-1 and TRBJ1-3; D perhaps matches TRBD1 (6 bases). Germline CDR1 SGHRS, CDR2 YFSETQ. V was clipped by 2 bases and J by 0 bases, with 15 bases between them. The CDR3 is 17 amino acids. The DNA of the CDR3 is TGCGCCAGCAGCTTTGGGCAGGGCAGGGGCTCTGGAAACACCATATATTTT. This codes for CASSFGQGRGSGNTIYF.

The gene calls are TRBV5-1 and TRBJ2-7, with 8 bases lining up with TRBD1. After removal of 1 base from V and 1 base from J, the junction contained 1 base not matched to a gene. CDR1 and CDR2 (germline): SGHRS, YFSETQ. This CDR3 region has 14 residues. Here the CDR3 reads CASSLRQGSYEQYF. CDR3 coding DNA: TGCGCCAGCAGCTTGCGACAGGGGTCCTACGAGCAGTACTTC.

This clone was detected only once. This chain connects TRBV6-5 to TRBJ2-1; 8 nucleotides line up with TRBD1. Trimming took 4 bases from V and 9 from J; bases not matched to a gene: 11. This CDR3 has 15 amino acids. The germline V gene has CDR1 MNHEY and CDR2 SVGAGI. CDR3 amino acids: CASSLPGQATSEQFF. The CDR3 coding sequence is TGTGCCAGCAGTTTACCGGGACAGGCAACAAGTGAGCAGTTCTTC.

This chain links TRBV7-9 with TRBJ1-4; 10 bases map to TRBD1. CDR3 length: 14 amino acids. From germline, CDR1 is SEHNR and CDR2 FQNEAQ (reference sequence). Trimming took 3 bases from V and 8 from J; bases not matched to a gene: 3. The CDR3 protein is CASSFRDRGEKLFF. The DNA for the CDR3 is TGTGCCAGCAGCTTTCGGGACAGGGGCGAAAAACTGTTTTTT.

This clone has a single count. V and J are TRBV28 and TRBJ2-2, with TRBD1 matching over 8 bases. V dropped 0 bases and J dropped 5; count of bases not matched to a gene: 5. CDR1 MDHEN and CDR2 SYDVKM come from the germline V gene. The CDR3 is made up of 16 amino acids. The CDR3 spells CASSLWAGGGTGELFF. The CDR3 bases are TGTGCCAGCAGTTTATGGGCAGGGGGCGGAACCGGGGAGCTGTTTTTT. The full variable domain, its missing parts supplied by reference TRBV28 and TRBJ2-2, is DVKVTQSSRYLVKRTGEKVFLECVQDMDHENMFWYRQDPGLGLRLIYFSYDVKMKEKGDIPEGYSVSREKKERFSLILESASTNQTSMYLCASSLWAGGGTGELFFGEGSRLTVL.

This chain joins TRBV5-5 and TRBJ2-3; 8 bases agree with TRBD1. Looked up from germline, CDR1 is SGHKS and CDR2 is YYEKEE (reference sequence). This CDR3 is built from 14 residues. J gave up 6 bases and V 0 bases, and 3 bases lay outside the gene matches. CDR3: CASSLGQGADTQYF. The DNA for the CDR3 is TGTGCCAGCAGCTTGGGGCAGGGGGCGGATACGCAGTATTTT.

The chain is built from TRBV10-3 and TRBJ2-5; 8 nucleotides match TRBD1. The CDR3 has 12 amino acids. Germline V gene data show CDR1 as ENHRY and CDR2 as SYGVKD. The junction had 0 bases not matched to a gene; V was cut back by 4 bases and J by 5 bases. Here the CDR3 reads CAISGQGETQYF. For the CDR3, the DNA is TGTGCCATCAGTGGACAGGGGGAGACCCAGTACTTC.

V gene TRBV5-1 combines with J gene TRBJ1-4; tentatively, D is TRBD1 (5 bases). Germline V lookup: CDR1 SGHRS, CDR2 YFSETQ. Deletions cut 0 bases from V and 4 bases from J, with 16 bases between. This CDR3 contains 17 residues. The CDR3 here is CASSLGGGRVVNEKLFF. CDR3 sequence (DNA): TGCGCCAGCAGCTTGGGGGGGGGAAGGGTCGTTAATGAAAAACTGTTTTTT.